This T cell receptor (beta chain) is from a study of cytomegalovirus exposure and HLA in healthy donors. Study in general: As released early, the data held some 85 million unique TCRs from HLA-typed donors. The study's findings and limits: Researchers counted approximately 160 TCR beta chains as cytomegalovirus-associated. A later analysis reportedly found fewer N-insertions in an Asian-associated ancestry cluster than the roughly 730-donor mean.

The PCR employed 60 Vbeta primers together with 13 Jbeta primers. Data came from immunoSEQ multiplex PCR; TCRdb stores just in-frame clones and leaves some out. In the table there are under 200,000 clones, 60% to 80% of which are singletons. The CDR3 is made up of 14 amino acids. CDR1 is SGHRS and CDR2 is YFSETQ in the germline V gene. Trimming took 0 bases from V and 6 from J, leaving 9 bases between them. To note about this clone: Antigen: not known.

This receptor was identified in a man younger than 40 in good health and CMV-seropositive. Sequenced sample: PBMCs. This chain connects TRBV5-1 to TRBJ2-2; tentatively, D is TRBD1 (6 bases). The CDR3 is CASSLAGVSGELFF. CDR3 DNA sequence: TGCGCCAGCAGCTTGGCAGGGGTCTCCGGGGAGCTGTTTTTT.